The next 4 T cell receptor beta chains were all read from a single sample in a study of cytomegalovirus exposure and HLA in healthy donors. It was with 60 Vbeta and 13 Jbeta primers that the PCR ran. The table came from immunoSEQ multiplex PCR; TCRdb's copy has only in-frame clones and leaves some out. The data show 100,000 or so clones, 78% seen once. The sample comprised PBMCs. The receptors originated from a male donor in good health and CMV-seronegative.

The chain links TRBV19 to TRBJ2-2, with a tentative D call TRBD2 (5 bases). Per germline, CDR1 LNHDA and CDR2 SQIVND (reference sequence). Trimming pared 6 bases from V and 6 bases from J, leaving 14 bases between. CDR3 length: 14 amino acids. Here the CDR3 DNA reads TGTGCCAGTAGCCGGACTCGAGGTTCCGGGGAGCTGTTTTTT. Encoded protein: CASSRTRGSGELFF.

This chain uses TRBV7-2 with TRBJ1-2, with D possibly being TRBD1 (6 bases). The V end was cut by 2 bases, the J end by 6 bases, with 10 bases between. The CDR3 is 13 residues long. CDR1 and CDR2 (germline): SGHTA, FQGNSA. The CDR3 coding sequence is TGTGCCAGCAGCTTATCAGGGGTCGATGGCTACACCTTC. This encodes CASSLSGVDGYTF.

The V and J genes are TRBV5-1 and TRBJ2-1; 10 bases agree with TRBD2. V shed 6 bases, J shed 9 bases, and the junction held 9 bases outside the gene matches. Germline CDR1 and CDR2: SGHRS and YFSETQ. This CDR3 has 14 residues. CDR3 residues: CASIEASGSGEQFF. DNA of the CDR3: TGCGCCAGCATCGAAGCTAGCGGGAGTGGTGAGCAGTTCTTC.

The CDR3: CASSSKAGGSQPQHF. CDR3 nucleotides: TGTGCCAGCAGCTCCAAAGCGGGGGGTAGTCAGCCCCAGCATTTT. The chain carries TRBV7-9 and TRBJ1-5; the D gene is possibly TRBD1 (5 bases). The CDR3 is made up of 15 amino acids. V lost 4 bases and J 6 bases, leaving 16 bases between the germline ends. Germline CDR1 reads SEHNR; CDR2 reads FQNEAQ (reference sequence).